The 6 T cell receptor beta chains below were found in one sample sequenced in a study of OX40 agonist ivuxolimab in advanced cancers. The receptor library was made with the immunoSEQ multiplex PCR assay. The table was pulled from immuneACCESS by TCRdb, which kept in-frame rearrangements only. Such tables lose some clones; where checked, under half of the loss comes from unresolved V genes, and the rest has no known cause. The sample table shows under 200,000 clones, and roughly 94% are seen once. The leading ten clones occupy about 0.31% of the sample. The material was CD4+ or CD8+ T cells sorted from blood, obtained in a trial of the OX40 agonist ivuxolimab. Receptors originate from an adult with an advanced solid tumor such as melanoma, head and neck, liver or kidney cancer.

The J gene is TRBJ1-4, the V gene TRBV4-1; 7 bases agree with TRBD1. The CDR3 loop spans 17 amino acids. Per the germline V gene, CDR1 is MGHRA and CDR2 is YSYEKL. Trimming took 6 bases from V and 0 from J; bases not matched to a gene: 10. The CDR3 reads CASSLGTAPATNEKLFF. CDR3 DNA sequence: TGCGCCAGCAGTCTAGGGACAGCACCTGCAACTAATGAAAAACTGTTTTTT.

The chain recombines TRBV9 with TRBJ1-3; the D is unclear. CDR3 size: 13 residues. Looked up from germline, CDR1 is SGDLS and CDR2 is YYNGEE. The V gene lost 4 bases and the J gene lost 4 bases, with 9 bases spanning the gap. This CDR3 reads CASSPYTGNTIYF. For the CDR3, the DNA is TGTGCCAGCAGCCCGTACACAGGAAACACCATATATTTT.

The V gene is TRBV30, the J gene TRBJ2-3; the D is unclear. Trimming pared 8 bases from V and 4 bases from J, leaving 13 bases between. Germline V gene sequence: CDR1 GTSNPN, CDR2 SVGIG (reference sequence). This CDR3 is built from 12 residues. CDR3 protein: CALPLGPDTQYF. The CDR3 DNA reads TGTGCCCTCCCGCTCGGCCCAGATACGCAGTATTTT.

J is TRBJ2-7 and V is TRBV18, with D perhaps TRBD2 (6 bases). This CDR3 is 18 amino acids long. Germline V gives CDR1 KGHSH, CDR2 LQKENI. With 1 base removed from V and 1 base from J, the gap between germline ends came to 20 bases. The CDR3 nucleotides are TGTGCCAGCTCACCACAGGGATCCGGGGGACTGGGATCCTACGAGCAGTACTTC. It codes for CASSPQGSGGLGSYEQYF.

This chain links TRBV4-3 with TRBJ2-2; 11 bases map to TRBD2. V dropped 6 bases and J dropped 5; count of bases not matched to a gene: 8. The germline V gene encodes CDR1 LGHNA and CDR2 YSLEER. CDR3 length equals 16 residues. Here the CDR3 reads CASSSLAGGPTGELFF. CDR3 sequence (DNA): TGCGCCAGCAGTTCTTTAGCGGGAGGGCCAACCGGGGAGCTGTTTTTT.

The chain recombines TRBV5-1 with TRBJ1-2, with D possibly matching TRBD1 (6 bases). The ends were cut back, 2 bases at V and 2 bases at J, with 13 bases in the middle. CDR1 and CDR2 (germline): SGHRS, YFSETQ. CDR3 size: 15 residues. DNA of the CDR3: TGCGCCAGCAGCTTCGACGCGGGGGCGAACTATGGCTACACCTTC. The encoded protein is CASSFDAGANYGYTF. The variable domain in full, completed from reference TRBV5-1 and TRBJ1-2, reads KAGVTQTPRYLIKTRGQQVTLSCSPISGHRSVSWYQQTPGQGLQFLFEYFSETQRNKGNFPGRFSGRQFSNSRSEMNVSTLELGDSALYLCASSFDAGANYGYTFGSGTRLTVV.